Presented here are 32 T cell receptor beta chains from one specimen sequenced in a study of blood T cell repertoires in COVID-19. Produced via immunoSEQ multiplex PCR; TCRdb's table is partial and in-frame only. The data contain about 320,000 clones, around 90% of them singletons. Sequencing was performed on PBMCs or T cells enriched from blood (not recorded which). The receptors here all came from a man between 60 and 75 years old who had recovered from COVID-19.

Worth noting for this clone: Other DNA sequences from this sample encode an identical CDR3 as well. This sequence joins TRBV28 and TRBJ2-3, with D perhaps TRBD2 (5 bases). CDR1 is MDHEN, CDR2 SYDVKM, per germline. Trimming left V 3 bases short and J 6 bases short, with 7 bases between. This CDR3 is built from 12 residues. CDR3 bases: TGTGCCAGCAGTTTGAGGGCGGATACGCAGTATTTT. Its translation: CASSLRADTQYF.

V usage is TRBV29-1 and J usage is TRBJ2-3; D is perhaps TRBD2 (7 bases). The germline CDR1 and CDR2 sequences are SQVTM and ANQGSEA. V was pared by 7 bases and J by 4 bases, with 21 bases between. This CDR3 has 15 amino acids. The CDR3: CSDGGGAGRADTQYF. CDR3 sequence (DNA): TGCAGCGACGGTGGGGGGGCCGGACGGGCAGATACGCAGTATTTT.

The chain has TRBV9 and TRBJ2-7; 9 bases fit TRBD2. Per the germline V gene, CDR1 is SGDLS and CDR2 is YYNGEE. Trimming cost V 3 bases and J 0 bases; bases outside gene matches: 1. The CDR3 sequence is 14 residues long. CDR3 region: CASSASGTSYEQYF. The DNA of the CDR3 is TGTGCCAGCAGCGCTAGCGGGACCTCCTACGAGCAGTACTTC.

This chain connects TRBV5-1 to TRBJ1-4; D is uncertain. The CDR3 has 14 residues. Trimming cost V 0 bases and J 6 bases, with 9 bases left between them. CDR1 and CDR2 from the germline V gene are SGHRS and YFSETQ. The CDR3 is CASSLDGDYEKLFF. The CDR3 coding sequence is TGCGCCAGCAGCTTGGACGGGGATTATGAAAAACTGTTTTTT.

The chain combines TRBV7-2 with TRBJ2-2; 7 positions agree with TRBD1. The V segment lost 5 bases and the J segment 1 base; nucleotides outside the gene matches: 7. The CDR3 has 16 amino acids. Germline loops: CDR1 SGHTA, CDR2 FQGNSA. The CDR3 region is CASSGDSLMNTGELFF. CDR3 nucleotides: TGTGCCAGCAGCGGGGACAGCCTCATGAACACCGGGGAGCTGTTTTTT.

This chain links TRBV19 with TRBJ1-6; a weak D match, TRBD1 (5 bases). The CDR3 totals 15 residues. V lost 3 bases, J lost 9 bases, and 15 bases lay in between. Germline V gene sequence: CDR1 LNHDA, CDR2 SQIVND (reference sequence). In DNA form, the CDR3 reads TGTGCCAGTAGTATCGGGGGGTCGGTCGGTTCACCCCTCCACTTT. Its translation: CASSIGGSVGSPLHF.

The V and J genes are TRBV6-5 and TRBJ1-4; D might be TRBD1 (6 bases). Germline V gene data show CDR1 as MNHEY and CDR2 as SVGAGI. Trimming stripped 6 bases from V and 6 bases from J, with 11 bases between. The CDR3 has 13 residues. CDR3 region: CASSGQFDEKLFF. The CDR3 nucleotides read TGTGCCAGCAGCGGACAGTTCGATGAAAAACTGTTTTTT.

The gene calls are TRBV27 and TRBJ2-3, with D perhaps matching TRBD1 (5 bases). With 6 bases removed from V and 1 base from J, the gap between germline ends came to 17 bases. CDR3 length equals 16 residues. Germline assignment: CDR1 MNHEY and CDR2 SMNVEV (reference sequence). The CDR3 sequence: CASRVGRGRGTDTQYF. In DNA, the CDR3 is TGTGCCAGCAGGGTAGGAAGGGGTAGGGGCACAGATACGCAGTATTTT.

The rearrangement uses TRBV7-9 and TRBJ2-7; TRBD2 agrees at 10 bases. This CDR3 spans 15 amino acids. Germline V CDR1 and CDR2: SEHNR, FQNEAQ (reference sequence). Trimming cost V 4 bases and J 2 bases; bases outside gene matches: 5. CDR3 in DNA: TGTGCCAGCAGCTCTACTAGCGGGAAGGCCTACGAGCAGTACTTC. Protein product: CASSSTSGKAYEQYF.

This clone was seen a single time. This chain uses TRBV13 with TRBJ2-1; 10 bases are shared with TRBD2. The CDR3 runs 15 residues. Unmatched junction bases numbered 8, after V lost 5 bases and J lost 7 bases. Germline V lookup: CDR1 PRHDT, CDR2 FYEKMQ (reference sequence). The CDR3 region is CASSVRLAGLNEQFF. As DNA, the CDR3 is TGTGCCAGCAGCGTACGACTAGCGGGCCTAAATGAGCAGTTCTTC.

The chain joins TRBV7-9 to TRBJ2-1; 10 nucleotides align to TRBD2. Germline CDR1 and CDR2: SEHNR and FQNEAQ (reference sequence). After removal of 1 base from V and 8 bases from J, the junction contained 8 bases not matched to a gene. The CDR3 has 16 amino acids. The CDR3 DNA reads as TGTGCCAGCAGCTTAGACCCAGCGGGAGGGCCCGATGAGCAGTTCTTC. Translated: CASSLDPAGGPDEQFF.

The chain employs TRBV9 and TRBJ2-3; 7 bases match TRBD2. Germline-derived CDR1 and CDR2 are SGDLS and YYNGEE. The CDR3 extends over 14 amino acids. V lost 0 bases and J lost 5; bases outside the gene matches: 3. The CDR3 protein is CASSVEAGIDTQYF. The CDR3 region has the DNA TGTGCCAGCAGCGTAGAAGCGGGAATAGATACGCAGTATTTT. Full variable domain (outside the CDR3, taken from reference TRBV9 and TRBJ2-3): DSGVTQTPKHLITATGQRVTLRCSPRSGDLSVYWYQQSLDQGLQFLIQYYNGEERAKGNILERFSAQQFPDLHSELNLSSLELGDSALYFCASSVEAGIDTQYFGPGTRLTVL.

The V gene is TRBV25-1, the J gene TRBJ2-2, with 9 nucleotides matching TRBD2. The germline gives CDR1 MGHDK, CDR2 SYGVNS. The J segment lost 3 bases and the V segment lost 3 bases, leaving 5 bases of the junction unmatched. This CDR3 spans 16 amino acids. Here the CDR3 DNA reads TGTGCCAGCAGTGATCCCCTAGCGGGATACACCGGGGAGCTGTTTTTT. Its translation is CASSDPLAGYTGELFF.

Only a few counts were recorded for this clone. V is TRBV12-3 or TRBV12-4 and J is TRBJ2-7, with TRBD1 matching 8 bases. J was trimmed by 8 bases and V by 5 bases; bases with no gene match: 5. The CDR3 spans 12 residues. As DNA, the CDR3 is TGTGCCAGCAGTCTACAGGGGGTTAAGCAGTACTTC. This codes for CASSLQGVKQYF.

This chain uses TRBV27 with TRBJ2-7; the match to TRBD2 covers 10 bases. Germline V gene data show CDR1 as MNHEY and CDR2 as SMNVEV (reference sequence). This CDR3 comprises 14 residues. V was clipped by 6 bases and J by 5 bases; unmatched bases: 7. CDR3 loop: CASRKAGGPDEQYF. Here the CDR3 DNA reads TGTGCCAGCAGGAAAGCGGGAGGGCCGGACGAGCAGTACTTC.

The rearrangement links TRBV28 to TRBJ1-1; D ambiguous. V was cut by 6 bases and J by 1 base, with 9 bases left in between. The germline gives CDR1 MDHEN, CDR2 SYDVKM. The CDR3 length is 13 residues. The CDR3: CASRLLRNTEAFF. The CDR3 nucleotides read TGTGCCAGCAGGCTGTTGAGGAACACTGAAGCTTTCTTT.

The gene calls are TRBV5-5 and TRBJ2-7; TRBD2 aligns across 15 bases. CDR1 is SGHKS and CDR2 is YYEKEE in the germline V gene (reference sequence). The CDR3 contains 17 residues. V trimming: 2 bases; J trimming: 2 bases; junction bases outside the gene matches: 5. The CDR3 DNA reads TGTGCCAGCAGCTTAGGACTAGCGGGAGGGGTGGCCTACGAGCAGTACTTC. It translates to CASSLGLAGGVAYEQYF.

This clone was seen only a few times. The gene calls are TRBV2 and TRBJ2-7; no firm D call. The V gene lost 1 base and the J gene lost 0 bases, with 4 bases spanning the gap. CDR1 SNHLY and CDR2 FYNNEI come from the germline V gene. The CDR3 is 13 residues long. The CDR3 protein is CASSEDGSYEQYF. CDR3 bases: TGTGCCAGCAGTGAAGACGGCTCCTACGAGCAGTACTTC.

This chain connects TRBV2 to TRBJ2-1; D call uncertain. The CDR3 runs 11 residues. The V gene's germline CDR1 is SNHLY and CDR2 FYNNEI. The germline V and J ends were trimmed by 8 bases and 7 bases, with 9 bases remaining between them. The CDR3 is CASSRLNEQFF. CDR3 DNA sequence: TGTGCCAGCTCCAGATTAAATGAGCAGTTCTTC.

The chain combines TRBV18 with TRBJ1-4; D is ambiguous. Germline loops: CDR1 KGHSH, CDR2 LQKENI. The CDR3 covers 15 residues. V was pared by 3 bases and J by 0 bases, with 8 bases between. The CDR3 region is CASSPDRATNEKLFF. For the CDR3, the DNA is TGTGCCAGCTCACCCGACCGGGCAACTAATGAAAAACTGTTTTTT.

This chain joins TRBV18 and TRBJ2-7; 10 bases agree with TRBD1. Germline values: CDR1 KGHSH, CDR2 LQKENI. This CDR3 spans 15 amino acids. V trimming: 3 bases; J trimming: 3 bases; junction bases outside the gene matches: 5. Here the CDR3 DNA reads TGTGCCAGCTCACCCCCGACAGGGGGCTTCTACGAGCAGTACTTC. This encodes CASSPPTGGFYEQYF.

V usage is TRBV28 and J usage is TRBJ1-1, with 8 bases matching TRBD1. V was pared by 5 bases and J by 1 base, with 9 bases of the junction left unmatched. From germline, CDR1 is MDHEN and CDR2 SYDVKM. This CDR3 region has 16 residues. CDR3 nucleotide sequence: TGTGCCAGCAGTCTTCAGGGGGCAGGGGGGAACACTGAAGCTTTCTTT. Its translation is CASSLQGAGGNTEAFF.

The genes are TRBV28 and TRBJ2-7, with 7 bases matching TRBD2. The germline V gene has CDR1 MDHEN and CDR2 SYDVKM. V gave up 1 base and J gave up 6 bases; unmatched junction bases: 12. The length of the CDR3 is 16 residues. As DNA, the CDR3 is TGTGCCAGCAGTTTATCGGGCCGAGCGCTAGCGGCCGAGCAGTACTTC. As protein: CASSLSGRALAAEQYF.

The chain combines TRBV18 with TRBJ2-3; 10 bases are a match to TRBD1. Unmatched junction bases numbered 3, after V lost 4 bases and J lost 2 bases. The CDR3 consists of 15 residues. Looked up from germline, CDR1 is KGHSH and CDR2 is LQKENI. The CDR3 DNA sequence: TGTGCCAGCTCACTGGGACAGGGGACCACAGATACGCAGTATTTT. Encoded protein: CASSLGQGTTDTQYF.

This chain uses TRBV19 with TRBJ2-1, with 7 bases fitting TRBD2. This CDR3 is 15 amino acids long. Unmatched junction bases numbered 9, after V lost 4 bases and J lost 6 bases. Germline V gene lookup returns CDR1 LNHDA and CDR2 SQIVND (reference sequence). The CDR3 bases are TGTGCCAGTAGTAAGACTAGCCAAAGAGGCAATGAGCAGTTCTTC. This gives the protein CASSKTSQRGNEQFF.

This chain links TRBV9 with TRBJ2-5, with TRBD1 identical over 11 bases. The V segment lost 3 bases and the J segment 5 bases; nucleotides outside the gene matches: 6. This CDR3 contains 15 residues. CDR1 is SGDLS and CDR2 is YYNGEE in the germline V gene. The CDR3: CASSGVGTGGETQYF. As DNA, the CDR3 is TGTGCCAGCAGCGGCGTTGGGACAGGGGGGGAGACCCAGTACTTC.

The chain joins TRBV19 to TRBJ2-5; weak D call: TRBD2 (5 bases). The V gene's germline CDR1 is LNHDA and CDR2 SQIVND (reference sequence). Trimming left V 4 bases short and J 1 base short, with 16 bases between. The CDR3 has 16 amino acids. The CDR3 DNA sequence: TGTGCCAGTAGTACTAGTATAGCGATCCTCCAAGAGACCCAGTACTTC. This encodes CASSTSIAILQETQYF.

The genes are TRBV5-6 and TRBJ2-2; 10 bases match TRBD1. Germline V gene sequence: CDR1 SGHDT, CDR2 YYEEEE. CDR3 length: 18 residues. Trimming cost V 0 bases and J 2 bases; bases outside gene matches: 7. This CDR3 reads CASSLGTGGQINTGELFF. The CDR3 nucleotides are TGTGCCAGCAGCTTGGGGACAGGGGGACAAATTAACACCGGGGAGCTGTTTTTT. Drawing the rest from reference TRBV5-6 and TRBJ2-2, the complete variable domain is DAGVTQSPTHLIKTRGQQVTLRCSPKSGHDTVSWYQQALGQGPQFIFQYYEEEERQRGNFPDRFSGHQFPNYSSELNVNALLLGDSALYLCASSLGTGGQINTGELFFGEGSRLTVL.

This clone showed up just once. This CDR3 reads CASSPTPGLAGSTDTQYF. In nucleotides, the CDR3 is TGCGCCAGCAGCCCTACCCCCGGACTAGCGGGAAGCACAGATACGCAGTATTTT. The V gene is TRBV5-1, the J gene TRBJ2-3; 12 positions agree with TRBD2. Germline loops: CDR1 SGHRS, CDR2 YFSETQ. There are 18 residues in the CDR3. Trimming at V came to 4 bases and at J to 0 bases, leaving 9 bases not matched to a gene.

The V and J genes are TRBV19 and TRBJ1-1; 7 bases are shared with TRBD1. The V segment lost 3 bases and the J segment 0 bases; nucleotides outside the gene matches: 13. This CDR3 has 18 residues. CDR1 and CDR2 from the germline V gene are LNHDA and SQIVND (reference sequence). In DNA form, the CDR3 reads TGTGCCAGTAGTATTAGCCCACACAGGGGAAGAATGAACACTGAAGCTTTCTTT. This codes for CASSISPHRGRMNTEAFF.

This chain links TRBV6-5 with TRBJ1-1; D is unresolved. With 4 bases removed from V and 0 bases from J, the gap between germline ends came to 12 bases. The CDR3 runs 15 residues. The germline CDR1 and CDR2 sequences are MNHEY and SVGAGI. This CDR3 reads CASSFLGGLNTEAFF. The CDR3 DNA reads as TGTGCCAGCAGTTTCCTCGGAGGGTTGAACACTGAAGCTTTCTTT.

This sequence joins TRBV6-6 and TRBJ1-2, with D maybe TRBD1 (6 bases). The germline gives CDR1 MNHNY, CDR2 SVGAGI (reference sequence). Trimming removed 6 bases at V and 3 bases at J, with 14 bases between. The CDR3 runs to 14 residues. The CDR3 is CASSTGYRDYGYTF. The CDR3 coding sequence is TGTGCCAGCAGCACAGGTTACAGGGACTATGGCTACACCTTC.